Following are 7 T cell receptor beta chains from one sample sequenced in a study of Ad26.COV2.S vaccination and SARS-CoV-2 variants. The table came from immunoSEQ multiplex PCR; TCRdb's copy has only in-frame clones and leaves some out. The sample includes 350,000 to 450,000 clones, roughly nine tenths of them seen just once. The specimen was peripheral blood, collected after recovery from COVID-19. The receptors stem from a human donor who had recovered from COVID-19.

Only a few counts were recorded for this clone. CDR3 DNA: TGTGCCAGCAGCTTACTAGCGGGGACGACCGGGGAGCTGTTTTTT. Residues: CASSLLAGTTGELFF. The V and J genes are TRBV7-2 and TRBJ2-2, with 9 bases aligning to TRBD2. The CDR3 extends over 15 amino acids. Losses at the gene ends were 2 bases for V and 5 bases for J; bases not matched to a gene: 3. Germline V CDR1 and CDR2: SGHTA, FQGNSA.

The V call is TRBV5-1, the J call TRBJ1-5; tentative D call: TRBD1 (6 bases). With 1 base removed from V and 4 bases from J, the gap between germline ends came to 15 bases. Germline CDR1 reads SGHRS; CDR2 reads YFSETQ. The CDR3 contains 16 residues. The CDR3 coding sequence is TGCGCCAGCAGCTTGTACGGGGGCCAAGAAAATCAGCCCCAGCATTTT. It specifies CASSLYGGQENQPQHF.

This chain connects TRBV5-1 to TRBJ1-4, with unresolved D. Germline-derived CDR1 and CDR2 are SGHRS and YFSETQ. This CDR3 has 14 residues. V lost 0 bases to trimming and J lost 7 bases, with 10 bases between them. The CDR3 DNA follows: TGCGCCAGCAGCTTGGCCGTCAGTGCTGAAAAACTGTTTTTT. Translated, it gives CASSLAVSAEKLFF. The variable domain in full, with the rest retrieved from reference TRBV5-1 and TRBJ1-4, is KAGVTQTPRYLIKTRGQQVTLSCSPISGHRSVSWYQQTPGQGLQFLFEYFSETQRNKGNFPGRFSGRQFSNSRSEMNVSTLELGDSALYLCASSLAVSAEKLFFGSGTQLSVL.

V and J are TRBV7-9 and TRBJ2-7; unclear D gene. Germline V gene lookup returns CDR1 SEHNR and CDR2 FQNEAQ (reference sequence). Trimming cost V 4 bases and J 3 bases, with 13 bases left between them. The CDR3 contains 14 residues. CDR3 nucleotide sequence: TGTGCCAGCAGCTCCCCCGAACAACGCTACGAGCAGTACTTC. It translates to CASSSPEQRYEQYF.

V and J are TRBV2 and TRBJ1-2; TRBD1 aligns across 9 bases. The J segment lost 6 bases and the V segment lost 8 bases, leaving 7 bases of the junction unmatched. The CDR3 consists of 13 residues. Germline loops: CDR1 SNHLY, CDR2 FYNNEI. The CDR3 is CASPTDRGDGYTF. The DNA of the CDR3 is TGTGCCAGCCCTACGGACAGGGGAGATGGCTACACCTTC.

This clone has just one count. This chain links TRBV9 with TRBJ2-1; D is possibly TRBD1 (6 bases). CDR1 and CDR2 from the germline V gene are SGDLS and YYNGEE. V shed 6 bases and J shed 7 bases, with 14 bases lying between them. The CDR3 runs to 13 residues. In nucleotides, the CDR3 is TGTGCCAGCAATCGGGACATAGGGAATGAGCAGTTCTTC. Translation gives CASNRDIGNEQFF.

This rearrangement joins TRBV25-1 to TRBJ1-1; a possible D gene is TRBD1 (6 bases). V lost 6 bases and J 4 bases, leaving 12 bases between the germline ends. The CDR3 is 13 amino acids. Germline-derived CDR1 and CDR2 are MGHDK and SYGVNS. The CDR3 reads CASSQGRVTEAFF. The CDR3 region has the DNA TGTGCCAGCAGCCAGGGGCGGGTCACTGAAGCTTTCTTT.